The 8 T cell receptor beta chains presented below share a single source sample, sequenced in a study of CD8+CD57+ T cells in acquired aplastic anemia. Previously, flow cytometry had revealed CD8+CD57+ cell expansion in the patients chosen for sequencing. CDR3 and TCR beta VDJ profiling relied on genomic DNA as the template. TCRdb reprocessed the reads via MiXCR and lists one record per CDR3 protein. Counted here are around 170,000 distinct CDR3 sequences, roughly half occurring once; the ten biggest clones make up over 7.5%. Sample: sorted CD4+, CD8+, or CD8+CD57+ T cells (not recorded which) from PBMCs. These receptors all come from a human donor with aplastic anemia.

This rearrangement joins TRBV5-1 to TRBJ2-7, with D possibly TRBD2 on 6 matching bases. This CDR3 contains 15 residues. V lost 0 bases to trimming and J lost 3 bases, with 13 bases between them. The germline V gene encodes CDR1 SGHRS and CDR2 YFSETQ. The CDR3 DNA follows: TGCGCCAGCAGCTTGGAGCCTGGCGGGAACTACGAGCAGTACTTC. This gives the protein CASSLEPGGNYEQYF.

Ten or more counts support this clonotype. The J gene is TRBJ1-1, the V gene TRBV20-1; D is uncertain. The V and J ends lost 0 bases and 3 bases respectively, with 14 bases between them. CDR3 length: 15 residues. Germline values: CDR1 DFQATT, CDR2 SNEGSKA (reference sequence). CDR3: CSARDTGATYTEAFF. The DNA for the CDR3 is TGCAGTGCTAGAGATACGGGAGCCACGTACACTGAAGCTTTCTTT.

This clonotype came up a few times. This chain joins TRBV7-9 and TRBJ2-5; TRBD2 aligns across 11 bases. The CDR3 contains 14 residues. Germline V gives CDR1 SEHNR, CDR2 FQNEAQ (reference sequence). Trimming at V came to 6 bases and at J to 4 bases, leaving 4 bases not matched to a gene. The CDR3 reads CASRATSGGETQYF. The CDR3 DNA sequence: TGTGCCAGCAGAGCCACTAGCGGGGGAGAGACCCAGTACTTC.

J is TRBJ2-1 and V is TRBV7-9; D is unclear. Germline CDR1 and CDR2: SEHNR and FQNEAQ (reference sequence). The CDR3 covers 13 residues. V lost 5 bases, J lost 5 bases, and 10 bases lay in between. CDR3 sequence (DNA): TGTGCCAGCAGCCTCCGCCGGGACAATGAGCAGTTCTTC. Translated, it gives CASSLRRDNEQFF.

This sequence joins TRBV19 and TRBJ2-1; tentatively, D is TRBD2 (6 bases). Germline V CDR1 and CDR2: LNHDA, SQIVND (reference sequence). The V gene lost 3 bases and the J gene lost 3 bases, with 9 bases spanning the gap. The length of the CDR3 is 14 residues. Here the CDR3 DNA reads TGTGCCAGTAGTATTGGAGGGATCTACAATGAGCAGTTCTTC. It codes for CASSIGGIYNEQFF.

The table lists this clonotype with many counts. The CDR3 DNA reads as TGTGCCAGCAGTGGGCAGGGGGCATATGTAAAACTGTTTTTT. It encodes CASSGQGAYVKLFF. This chain uses TRBV2 with TRBJ1-4, with 8 bases lining up with TRBD1. Looked up from germline, CDR1 is SNHLY and CDR2 is FYNNEI. The CDR3 runs 14 residues. V was clipped by 4 bases and J by 10 bases; unmatched bases: 8.

With respect to this clonotype: No conserved phenylalanine or tryptophan ends this CDR3, so it is likely a read error. V usage is TRBV24-1 and J usage is TRBJ2-5, with D perhaps TRBD1 (6 bases). Trimming pared 4 bases from V and 2 bases from J, leaving 10 bases between. Germline CDR1 and CDR2: KGHDR and SFDVKD. The CDR3 totals 14 residues. In nucleotides, the CDR3 is TGTGCCACCAGTGACCCAGGACAGCAAGAGACCCAGTACCTC. Amino acids: CATSDPGQQETQYL.

This clonotype appeared many times. This chain joins TRBV5-1 and TRBJ2-5; maybe TRBD1 (5 bases). With 0 bases removed from V and 5 bases from J, the gap between germline ends came to 11 bases. The germline V gene has CDR1 SGHRS and CDR2 YFSETQ. This CDR3 is 14 amino acids long. The DNA of the CDR3 is TGCGCCAGCAGCTTGGACAGGACCGGGGAGACCCAGTACTTC. Its translation is CASSLDRTGETQYF. Full variable domain (remainder filled in from reference TRBV5-1 and TRBJ2-5): KAGVTQTPRYLIKTRGQQVTLSCSPISGHRSVSWYQQTPGQGLQFLFEYFSETQRNKGNFPGRFSGRQFSNSRSEMNVSTLELGDSALYLCASSLDRTGETQYFGPGTRLLVL.